This T cell receptor beta chain is from a study of graft-versus-host responses after intestinal transplantation. Study-wide results and limits: Circulating GvH clone levels at their peak were associated with HvG declines (early post-transplant).

About this clone: What it binds is not known.

The V and J ends lost 3 bases and 10 bases respectively, with 19 bases between them. Looked up from germline, CDR1 is MNHEY and CDR2 is SMNVEV (reference sequence). This CDR3 is built from 15 residues. Clones were read by immunoSEQ multiplex PCR, and TCRdb kept only the in-frame ones, dropping some. The sample has 75,000 to 100,000 clones, around four fifths seen once. The material was unstimulated CD8+ T cells sorted from spleen or lymph node cells, obtained before intestinal transplant. The V gene is TRBV27, the J gene TRBJ2-1; no clear D. The receptor was isolated from a human donor who received an intestinal transplant. CDR3 nucleotides: TGTGCCAGCAGTTTCCGCCTCGACTGGCAGCTAGAGCAGTTCTTC. Translation: CASSFRLDWQLEQFF.